This TCR beta chain stems from a study of cytomegalovirus exposure and HLA in healthy donors. Details on this clone: Its cognate antigen is unknown.

The CDR3 extends over 14 amino acids. After removal of 4 bases from V and 1 base from J, the junction contained 5 bases not matched to a gene. Germline V gene data show CDR1 as SGHRS and CDR2 as YFSETQ. General study results and limits: According to reports, the classifier identified cytomegalovirus status with high specificity and sensitivity.

Vbeta (60) and Jbeta (13) primers were used in the PCR. The method was immunoSEQ multiplex PCR; TCRdb's version includes in-frame clones alone and lacks a portion of them. The sample holds roughly 99,000 clones, approximately 81% seen once. This sequence joins TRBV5-1 and TRBJ2-7; TRBD1 agrees at 7 bases. The source material was PBMCs. This receptor was identified in a man aged 30-40 years in good health and CMV-seronegative. CDR3 sequence (DNA): TGCGCCAGCAGCCCGAAGACAGGGTCCTACGAGCAGTACTTC. This sequence encodes CASSPKTGSYEQYF.